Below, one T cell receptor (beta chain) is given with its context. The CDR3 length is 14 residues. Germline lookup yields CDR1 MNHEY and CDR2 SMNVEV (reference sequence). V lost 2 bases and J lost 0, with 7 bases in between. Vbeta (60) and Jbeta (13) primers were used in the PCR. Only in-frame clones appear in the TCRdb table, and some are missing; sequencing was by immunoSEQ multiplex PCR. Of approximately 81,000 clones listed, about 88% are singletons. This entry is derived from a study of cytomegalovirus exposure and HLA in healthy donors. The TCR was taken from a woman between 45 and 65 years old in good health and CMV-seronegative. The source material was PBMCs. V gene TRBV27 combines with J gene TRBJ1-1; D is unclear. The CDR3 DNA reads TGTGCCAGCAGTTTAAGCAGGCTGAACACTGAAGCTTTCTTT. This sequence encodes CASSLSRLNTEAFF.